This passage covers 18 T cell receptor beta chains from one sample sequenced in a study of cytomegalovirus exposure and HLA in healthy donors. The PCR ran on 60 Vbeta and 13 Jbeta primers. Sequencing was performed with immunoSEQ multiplex PCR; in TCRdb, only in-frame clones are kept and a portion is missing. The table includes about 300,000 clones, 75% to 90% detected once. Sample: PBMCs. The receptors were sampled from a middle-aged man in good health and CMV-seropositive.

This chain connects TRBV6-5 to TRBJ2-1; a possible D gene is TRBD2 (5 bases). Germline V gene data show CDR1 as MNHEY and CDR2 as SVGAGI. This CDR3 has 13 residues. Trimming stripped 6 bases from V and 7 bases from J, with 13 bases between. CDR3 coding DNA: TGTGCCAGCAGGACTACTAGTGTTAATGAGCAGTTCTTC. Its protein is CASRTTSVNEQFF.

This clone is a singleton in its sample. The chain couples TRBV18 to TRBJ2-5; D possibly corresponds to TRBD1 (6 bases). Trimming took off 8 bases at V and 4 bases at J, with 14 bases between the two ends. The germline V gene has CDR1 KGHSH and CDR2 LQKENI. The CDR3 length is 13 residues. CDR3 sequence (DNA): TGTGCCAGCCGCAGGGGAGAGGGAGAGACCCAGTACTTC. Residues: CASRRGEGETQYF. Filled out from reference TRBV18 and TRBJ2-5, the complete variable domain reads NAGVMQNPRHLVRRRGQEARLRCSPMKGHSHVYWYRQLPEEGLKFMVYLQKENIIDESGMPKERFSAEFPKEGPSILRIQQVVRGDSAAYFCASRRGEGETQYFGPGTRLLVL.

The chain links TRBV27 to TRBJ2-1; 11 bases map to TRBD2. CDR1 and CDR2 from the germline V gene are MNHEY and SMNVEV (reference sequence). With 5 bases clipped from V and 7 bases from J, the junction kept 4 bases outside the gene matches. This CDR3 is built from 14 residues. CDR3 nucleotides: TGTGCCAGCAGTCGCGGGACTAGCGGAAATGAGCAGTTCTTC. Its translation is CASSRGTSGNEQFF.

The chain joins TRBV19 to TRBJ2-4; TRBD1 matches at 7 bases. Germline V gene sequence: CDR1 LNHDA, CDR2 SQIVND (reference sequence). The CDR3 consists of 14 residues. J gave up 3 bases and V 2 bases, and 1 base lay outside the gene matches. The CDR3 here is CASSITGVKNIQYF. The CDR3 nucleotides read TGTGCCAGTAGTATAACAGGGGTCAAAAACATTCAGTACTTC.

This sequence joins TRBV5-1 and TRBJ1-2; 8 nucleotides align to TRBD1. CDR1 SGHRS and CDR2 YFSETQ come from the germline V gene. CDR3 length equals 14 residues. V was clipped by 1 base and J by 7 bases; unmatched bases: 6. CDR3 in amino acids: CASSLRQGAAGYTF. In nucleotides, the CDR3 is TGCGCCAGCAGCTTGCGGCAGGGGGCGGCTGGCTACACCTTC. Full variable domain (remainder filled in from reference TRBV5-1 and TRBJ1-2): KAGVTQTPRYLIKTRGQQVTLSCSPISGHRSVSWYQQTPGQGLQFLFEYFSETQRNKGNFPGRFSGRQFSNSRSEMNVSTLELGDSALYLCASSLRQGAAGYTFGSGTRLTVV.

This clone was counted only a few times. CDR3 coding DNA: TGCGCCAGCAGCACTAACGCCGGACAGGCAAAACTGTTTTTT. This translates into CASSTNAGQAKLFF. The chain has TRBV5-1 and TRBJ1-4; TRBD1 matches 7 bases. CDR1 SGHRS and CDR2 YFSETQ come from the germline V gene. Trimming cost V 4 bases and J 10 bases; bases outside gene matches: 10. The CDR3 is 14 amino acids.

V usage is TRBV4-1 and J usage is TRBJ2-5, with TRBD1 matching 7 bases. Germline assignment: CDR1 MGHRA and CDR2 YSYEKL. Trimming took 5 bases from V and 6 from J; bases not matched to a gene: 9. This CDR3 has 14 amino acids. The CDR3 DNA reads TGCGCCAGCAGCTCACCGACAGGGCGGAAGACCCAGTACTTC. It encodes CASSSPTGRKTQYF.

This chain connects TRBV27 to TRBJ1-1; D is ambiguous. The CDR3 totals 13 residues. With 2 bases removed from V and 1 base from J, the gap between germline ends came to 5 bases. The germline V gene has CDR1 MNHEY and CDR2 SMNVEV (reference sequence). CDR3 nucleotides: TGTGCCAGCAGTTTAGGGCAGAACACTGAAGCTTTCTTT. This sequence encodes CASSLGQNTEAFF.

The chain combines TRBV13 with TRBJ2-4, with D maybe TRBD2 (5 bases). V lost 3 bases and J 0 bases, leaving 21 bases between the germline ends. The CDR3 totals 19 residues. The V gene's germline CDR1 is PRHDT and CDR2 FYEKMQ (reference sequence). The CDR3 sequence is CASSFLSSDGILAKNIQYF. The CDR3 DNA is TGTGCCAGCAGCTTCTTGTCCTCCGACGGGATCTTAGCCAAAAACATTCAGTACTTC.

This clone was counted between two and nine times. The chain joins TRBV4-3 to TRBJ1-2; TRBD1 might be the D (6 bases). Germline CDR1 LGHNA, CDR2 YSLEER. With 0 bases removed from V and 4 bases from J, the gap between germline ends came to 9 bases. The CDR3 covers 14 residues. The CDR3, as DNA: TGCGCCAGCAGCCAAGATACAGGGCCCTATGGCTACACCTTC. Its translation: CASSQDTGPYGYTF.

This chain uses TRBV28 with TRBJ2-1; TRBD2 matches 13 bases. The junction had 8 bases not matched to a gene; V was cut back by 5 bases and J by 10 bases. CDR3 length: 15 amino acids. Germline V gene sequence: CDR1 MDHEN, CDR2 SYDVKM. The CDR3 here is CASSPGLAGSREQFF. CDR3 coding DNA: TGTGCCAGCAGTCCGGGACTAGCGGGATCGCGGGAGCAGTTCTTC.

V is TRBV28 and J is TRBJ1-2; a possible D gene is TRBD1 (6 bases). Trimming took 3 bases from V and 5 from J, leaving 22 bases between them. Germline V CDR1 and CDR2: MDHEN, SYDVKM. The length of the CDR3 is 17 residues. The CDR3 DNA reads as TGTGCCAGCAGTTTGGGGGGAGGGGGGGCGTATAGGTATGGCTACACCTTC. This gives the protein CASSLGGGGAYRYGYTF.

The chain couples TRBV19 to TRBJ2-3; tentative D call: TRBD2 (6 bases). The V gene's germline CDR1 is LNHDA and CDR2 SQIVND (reference sequence). V was trimmed by 9 bases and J by 2 bases, leaving 15 bases between them. The CDR3 totals 14 residues. The CDR3 nucleotides read TGTGCCAGCTCAAAAGCGGGTATCACAGATACGCAGTATTTT. Translated: CASSKAGITDTQYF.

The genes are TRBV14 and TRBJ2-7; D gene uncertain. The CDR3 runs 13 residues. Per the germline V gene, CDR1 is SGHDN and CDR2 is FVKESK. CDR3 protein: CADPRKHSYEQYF. The CDR3 region has the DNA TGTGCAGACCCCAGGAAGCACTCCTACGAGCAGTACTTC.

In this sample, this clone turned up once. The chain employs TRBV5-6 and TRBJ1-5, with D possibly matching TRBD1 (6 bases). Trimming pared 2 bases from V and 0 bases from J, leaving 9 bases between. Germline CDR1 is SGHDT and CDR2 is YYEEEE. The CDR3 spans 15 residues. The CDR3 region is CASSLGTFSNQPQHF. The CDR3 bases are TGTGCCAGCAGCTTAGGGACATTTAGCAATCAGCCCCAGCATTTT.

The chain recombines TRBV7-3 with TRBJ2-5; 10 nucleotides match TRBD1. The CDR3 runs to 15 residues. J was trimmed by 4 bases and V by 4 bases; bases with no gene match: 6. CDR1 is SGHTA, CDR2 FQGTGA, per germline. CDR3 bases: TGTGCCAGCAGCTGGACAGGGGGTTCGGCAGAGACCCAGTACTTC. Protein: CASSWTGGSAETQYF. Together with reference TRBV7-3 and TRBJ2-5, the CDR3 gives the full variable domain: GAGVSQTPSNKVTEKGKYVELRCDPISGHTALYWYRQSLGQGPEFLIYFQGTGAADDSGLPNDRFFAVRPEGSVSTLKIQRTERGDSAVYLCASSWTGGSAETQYFGPGTRLLVL.

This clone was recorded a few times. This chain uses TRBV6-1 with TRBJ1-2, with D maybe TRBD1 (5 bases). This CDR3 region has 15 residues. V lost 6 bases, J lost 2 bases, and 16 bases lay in between. Germline V gene lookup returns CDR1 MNHNS and CDR2 SASEGT. The CDR3 nucleotides read TGTGCCAGCAGCGCGACAGAGACTAGGAACTATGGCTACACCTTC. It translates to CASSATETRNYGYTF.

The chain is built from TRBV18 and TRBJ1-4, with 7 bases fitting TRBD1. The CDR3 consists of 15 residues. CDR1 is KGHSH and CDR2 is LQKENI in the germline V gene. After removal of 3 bases from V and 8 bases from J, the junction contained 9 bases not matched to a gene. This chain's CDR3 is CASSPGSDRVEKLFF. The CDR3 coding sequence is TGTGCCAGCTCACCTGGGAGCGACAGGGTCGAAAAACTGTTTTTT.